The 12 T cell receptor beta chains listed next were all sequenced from one sample in a study of cytomegalovirus exposure and HLA in healthy donors. Libraries were prepared by immunoSEQ multiplex PCR; TCRdb keeps only in-frame clonotypes and omits some of them. The sample shows some 61,000 clones, approximately 96% of them seen only once. The sample was PBMCs. Source of these receptors: a woman between 18 and 29 years old in good health and CMV-seropositive.

This rearrangement joins TRBV27 to TRBJ1-1, with unresolved D. The CDR3 consists of 15 residues. V lost 4 bases, J lost 5 bases, and 17 bases lay in between. Germline V gene sequence: CDR1 MNHEY, CDR2 SMNVEV (reference sequence). The DNA for the CDR3 is TGTGCCAGCAGTTCCCTAGGCGAGGTCGAGACTGAAGCTTTCTTT. Protein product: CASSSLGEVETEAFF.

This chain uses TRBV6-1 with TRBJ2-5; TRBD1 agrees at 7 bases. Germline loops: CDR1 MNHNS, CDR2 SASEGT. V dropped 10 bases and J dropped 1; count of bases not matched to a gene: 6. The CDR3 length is 13 residues. CDR3 residues: CATSGQAQETQYF. The CDR3, as DNA: TGTGCCACCTCAGGACAGGCCCAAGAGACCCAGTACTTC.

The rearrangement joins TRBV2 to TRBJ2-7; TRBD2 matches 7 bases. CDR3 size: 14 residues. The V gene's germline CDR1 is SNHLY and CDR2 FYNNEI. Germline trimming cut 7 bases from V and 0 bases from J; bases unmatched to any gene: 6. CDR3 nucleotides: TGTGCCAGCACCCTGGCGGGGGTCTCCTACGAGCAGTACTTC. This gives the protein CASTLAGVSYEQYF.

The chain uses TRBV6-1 and TRBJ2-5; maybe TRBD2 (5 bases). V was shortened by 3 bases and J by 5 bases, with 13 bases between the two germline ends. The length of the CDR3 is 14 residues. Germline V gene data show CDR1 as MNHNS and CDR2 as SASEGT. This chain's CDR3 is CASSESIRGETQYF. The CDR3, as DNA: TGTGCCAGCAGTGAGTCAATCAGAGGGGAGACCCAGTACTTC.

J is TRBJ1-1 and V is TRBV9; the D gene is possibly TRBD1 (6 bases). Trimming pared 0 bases from V and 1 base from J, leaving 13 bases between. The CDR3 has 16 amino acids. The germline gives CDR1 SGDLS, CDR2 YYNGEE. The CDR3 region has the DNA TGTGCCAGCAGCGTAGGACTAACAGGGACGAACACTGAAGCTTTCTTT. Its translation: CASSVGLTGTNTEAFF.

The chain is built from TRBV15 and TRBJ2-3; 9 bases align to TRBD1. V trimming: 0 bases; J trimming: 0 bases; junction bases outside the gene matches: 7. Germline-derived CDR1 and CDR2 are LNHNV and YYDKDF (reference sequence). This CDR3 spans 18 amino acids. The CDR3 coding sequence is TGTGCCACCAGCAGAGATCGAGGGACAGGGTATAGCACAGATACGCAGTATTTT. Its protein is CATSRDRGTGYSTDTQYF.

The chain links TRBV4-1 to TRBJ2-7, with TRBD2 matching 12 bases. Germline V gene sequence: CDR1 MGHRA, CDR2 YSYEKL. The CDR3 length is 16 residues. J gave up 6 bases and V 2 bases, and 8 bases lay outside the gene matches. This CDR3 is CASSQSWTSGTSEQYF. The CDR3 bases are TGCGCCAGCAGCCAATCCTGGACTAGCGGGACCTCCGAGCAGTACTTC.

The rearrangement uses TRBV9 and TRBJ1-4, with 8 nucleotides matching TRBD1. Per the germline V gene, CDR1 is SGDLS and CDR2 is YYNGEE. The CDR3 runs 15 residues. With 0 bases clipped from V and 6 bases from J, the junction kept 4 bases outside the gene matches. CDR3 protein: CASSVGQGAYEKLFF. The CDR3 DNA reads TGTGCCAGCAGCGTAGGTCAGGGGGCCTATGAAAAACTGTTTTTT. The entire variable domain, with the rest obtained from reference TRBV9 and TRBJ1-4, is as follows: DSGVTQTPKHLITATGQRVTLRCSPRSGDLSVYWYQQSLDQGLQFLIQYYNGEERAKGNILERFSAQQFPDLHSELNLSSLELGDSALYFCASSVGQGAYEKLFFGSGTQLSVL.

The rearrangement joins TRBV30 to TRBJ1-1; possibly TRBD1 for D (5 bases). The CDR3 runs to 12 residues. In germline, CDR1 is GTSNPN, CDR2 SVGIG (reference sequence). Trimming shortened V by 1 base and J by 5 bases, and 8 bases separated the two germline ends. Here the CDR3 reads CAWSGGETEAFF. The CDR3 nucleotides are TGTGCCTGGAGTGGGGGGGAAACTGAAGCTTTCTTT.

The genes are TRBV9 and TRBJ1-1, with TRBD1 identical over 8 bases. The V segment lost 3 bases and the J segment 7 bases; nucleotides outside the gene matches: 5. There are 13 residues in the CDR3. CDR1 and CDR2 from the germline V gene are SGDLS and YYNGEE. CDR3 in amino acids: CASSATGDGEAFF. For the CDR3, the DNA is TGTGCCAGCAGCGCGACAGGGGATGGTGAAGCTTTCTTT.

This chain joins TRBV6-1 and TRBJ2-7; 9 positions match TRBD1. Looked up from germline, CDR1 is MNHNS and CDR2 is SASEGT. CDR3 size: 15 residues. J gave up 0 bases and V 6 bases, and 6 bases lay outside the gene matches. The CDR3 region has the DNA TGTGCCAGCAGCCGAAGGACAGGGGACTCCTACGAGCAGTACTTC. Its protein product is CASSRRTGDSYEQYF.

V gene TRBV27 combines with J gene TRBJ1-1, with D unclear. V was pared by 5 bases and J by 0 bases, with 13 bases between. This CDR3 spans 15 amino acids. In germline, CDR1 is MNHEY, CDR2 SMNVEV (reference sequence). The CDR3 DNA follows: TGTGCCAGCAGTCCGGCTAGTCGGGTGAACACTGAAGCTTTCTTT. Protein product: CASSPASRVNTEAFF.